The entry below gives a single TCR beta chain sequence along with its context. What it binds is unknown. Germline-derived CDR1 and CDR2 are DFQATT and SNEGSKA (reference sequence). The CDR3 consists of 19 residues. V lost 6 bases, J lost 0 bases, and 11 bases stayed unmatched. CDR3 and TCR beta VDJ profiling relied on a genomic DNA template. Using its own MiXCR run on the reads, TCRdb lists one record per CDR3 protein. This repertoire shows some 210,000 distinct CDR3 sequences, over 55% found once; its top ten account for around 32%. This sample is drawn from a study of CD8+CD57+ T cells in acquired aplastic anemia. Study-level information: The sorted CD4+ and CD8+ cells yielded an average around 3.4 ug of DNA.

Points from the study as a whole: There were roughly 28 CD8+ CDR3 sequences that occurred in both patients and controls. Patients versus controls showed no significant CD8+ Simpson's diversity difference.

Source material: sorted CD4+, CD8+, or CD8+CD57+ T cells (not recorded which) from PBMCs. The chain employs TRBV20-1 and TRBJ2-1, with TRBD2 identical over 16 bases. This clonotype originated in a human donor in good health. The CDR3 region has the DNA TGCAGTGCCAAACCGGGACTAGCGGGAGGGGGGGGCTCCTACAATGAGCAGTTCTTC. It encodes CSAKPGLAGGGGSYNEQFF.